This T cell receptor beta chain was recovered during a study of cytomegalovirus exposure and HLA in healthy donors. Study in general: Samples from HLA-typed donors yielded about 85 million unique TCRs in an early data release.

This PCR relied on a set of 60 Vbeta primers and 13 Jbeta primers. The repertoire was sequenced with immunoSEQ multiplex PCR; TCRdb's copy has only in-frame clones and lacks some. This table has about 160,000 clones, roughly 80% appearing once. The V gene's germline CDR1 is SNHLY and CDR2 FYNNEI. The CDR3 spans 15 residues. Trimming shortened V by 8 bases and J by 0 bases, and 14 bases separated the two germline ends. In regard to this clone: The antigen remains undetermined.

Study findings and constraints: What was likely a sequencing artifact was a cluster of highly shared sequence variants. Published work reported that the classifier diagnosed cytomegalovirus status with high specificity and sensitivity.

The clonotype originates from a man between 50 and 59 years old in good health and CMV-seropositive. The chain carries TRBV2 and TRBJ2-1, with D perhaps TRBD2 (6 bases). Material for sequencing was PBMCs. The chain's CDR3 is CASLRGASSYNEQFF. CDR3 in DNA: TGTGCCAGCTTGCGGGGAGCCAGCTCCTACAATGAGCAGTTCTTC.